This TCR beta chain was identified in a study of vaccination effects on CD4 cells after COVID-19. Subsequent to roughly 10 days of culture, CD4+ T cells were isolated. TCRdb's copy holds only in-frame clones and misses some; the assay was immunoSEQ multiplex PCR. The sample shows tens of thousands of clones, roughly four fifths of them seen only once. As concerns this clone: The target antigen is unknown.

The sequence derives from a human donor who had a prior SARS-CoV-2 infection. The sample here was CD4+ T cells from PBMCs cultured without peptide, taken before COVID-19 vaccination.

The CDR3 DNA reads as TGTGCCAGCAGCTTATTGGGACAGGGATCTGAAGCTTTCTTT. Encoded protein: CASSLLGQGSEAFF. The V call is TRBV11-2, the J call TRBJ1-1, with 9 bases identical to TRBD1. This CDR3 has 14 residues. CDR1 is SGHAT and CDR2 is FQNNGV in the germline V gene. Trimming removed 2 bases from V and 6 bases from J; junction bases left unmatched: 4.